The present TCR beta chain was sequenced within a study of blood T cell repertoires in COVID-19. Turning to the study itself: Acute and convalescent COVID-19 samples came from the United States, Italy and Spain.

Germline V gene sequence: CDR1 SNHLY, CDR2 FYNNEI. V lost 4 bases, J lost 0 bases, and 7 bases lay in between. The CDR3 is 14 amino acids. Enrolled during active infection, Seattle patients were then followed longitudinally. Authors' methods: Reference gene primer amplification in the assay estimated nucleated cell counts. Clones were read by immunoSEQ multiplex PCR, and TCRdb kept only the in-frame ones, dropping some. V and J calls and clone size follow that table, whereas D and trimming were derived from the DNA. The data show tens of thousands of clones, around 91% seen once. The TCR comes from a man in his fifties with COVID-19, enrolled during active disease. Sample: peripheral blood. The chain links TRBV2 to TRBJ1-3; D gene ambiguous. This CDR3 is CASSVANSGNTIYF. CDR3 nucleotide sequence: TGTGCCAGCAGTGTAGCCAACTCTGGAAACACCATATATTTT.